Here is one T cell receptor (beta chain) with its context. This entry comes from a study of blood T cell repertoires in COVID-19. Study summary: Material from acute and convalescent COVID-19 was sourced from the United States, Italy and Spain.

Trimming took 1 base from V and 6 from J, leaving 6 bases between them. The germline V gene encodes CDR1 SNHLY and CDR2 FYNNEI. This CDR3 is 12 amino acids long. Original processing methods: Estimation of nucleated cell counts relied on the amplification of reference gene primers. Libraries were prepared by immunoSEQ multiplex PCR; TCRdb keeps only in-frame clonotypes and omits some of them. That table is the source of V, J and clone size, and D and trimming were worked out from the DNA. The sample comprises 110,000 to 150,000 clones, more than 80% of which are singletons, and about 4.1% rests with the top ten.

The chain carries TRBV2 and TRBJ1-1; D is ambiguous. The sequence derives from a man aged 50 to 60 who had recovered from COVID-19. Sequenced input: PBMCs or T cells enriched from blood (not recorded which). The CDR3 region is CASSEVPSEAFF. The CDR3 DNA is TGTGCCAGCAGTGAAGTTCCTTCTGAAGCTTTCTTT.